The 18 T cell receptor beta chains in this list originate from one sample, sequenced in a study of T cell responses to AZD1222 COVID-19 vaccine. The data were produced by immunoSEQ multiplex PCR, yet TCRdb's version contains in-frame clones alone and is incomplete. Here the sample spans about 82,000 clones, approximately 90% being singletons. Sequencing used peripheral blood, obtained on day 0 of AZD1222 vaccination. Receptors originate from an adult in good health.

The rearrangement joins TRBV19 to TRBJ2-1; 8 bases match TRBD1. This CDR3 contains 15 residues. Germline CDR1 and CDR2: LNHDA and SQIVND (reference sequence). J gave up 7 bases and V 9 bases, and 14 bases lay outside the gene matches. The CDR3 loop reads CASKRPGGNGNEQFF. CDR3 nucleotides: TGTGCCAGCAAACGGCCAGGGGGCAATGGTAATGAGCAGTTCTTC.

The chain links TRBV4-1 to TRBJ1-1, with 11 bases fitting TRBD1. The V and J ends lost 6 bases and 6 bases, in that order; junction bases with no gene match: 3. Germline V gene data show CDR1 as MGHRA and CDR2 as YSYEKL. CDR3 length: 13 residues. CDR3 sequence: CASRDRGQAEAFF. The DNA of the CDR3 is TGCGCCAGCAGGGACAGGGGGCAGGCTGAAGCTTTCTTT.

This clone was recorded a few times. The V and J genes are TRBV13 and TRBJ2-7; perhaps D is TRBD1 or TRBD2 (5 bases each). This CDR3 region has 14 residues. The V gene's germline CDR1 is PRHDT and CDR2 FYEKMQ (reference sequence). The V end was cut by 3 bases, the J end by 2 bases, with 11 bases between. This CDR3 reads CASSFRDGAYEQYF. CDR3 coding DNA: TGTGCCAGCAGCTTCCGGGACGGAGCCTACGAGCAGTACTTC.

The V gene is TRBV28, the J gene TRBJ1-5, with 8 bases aligning to TRBD1. This CDR3 spans 14 amino acids. Unmatched junction bases numbered 6, after V lost 2 bases and J lost 9 bases. Germline CDR1 and CDR2: MDHEN and SYDVKM. In DNA form, the CDR3 reads TGTGCCAGCAGTTTACCGACAGGGGTTCGGCCCCAGCATTTT. This translates into CASSLPTGVRPQHF.

The V call is TRBV5-6, the J call TRBJ1-3; perhaps TRBD1 as D (5 bases). The CDR3 has 15 residues. V was pared by 3 bases and J by 2 bases, with 12 bases between. Germline V gene lookup returns CDR1 SGHDT and CDR2 YYEEEE. The CDR3 sequence is CASSSAMTAGNTIYF. CDR3 sequence (DNA): TGTGCCAGCAGCTCGGCTATGACAGCTGGAAACACCATATATTTT. The full variable domain, in which reference TRBV5-6 and TRBJ1-3 provide the parts outside the CDR3, is DAGVTQSPTHLIKTRGQQVTLRCSPKSGHDTVSWYQQALGQGPQFIFQYYEEEERQRGNFPDRFSGHQFPNYSSELNVNALLLGDSALYLCASSSAMTAGNTIYFGEGSWLTVV.

The rearrangement links TRBV5-5 to TRBJ1-4; TRBD1 might be the D (6 bases). Germline CDR1 is SGHKS and CDR2 is YYEKEE (reference sequence). The CDR3 totals 16 residues. V dropped 1 base and J dropped 1 base, with 11 bases sitting between them. The CDR3 loop reads CASSLTIRGTNEKLFF. DNA of the CDR3: TGTGCCAGCAGCTTGACTATCAGGGGAACTAATGAAAAACTGTTTTTT.

The rearrangement uses TRBV3-1 (or the pseudogene TRBV3-2) and TRBJ1-1; perhaps TRBD1 as D (6 bases). Trimming removed 4 bases from V and 4 bases from J, with 16 bases in between. CDR1 is LGHDT and CDR2 is YNNKEL in the germline V gene (reference sequence). The CDR3 runs to 15 residues. CDR3 in DNA: TGTGCCAGCAGCCCTCCACAGGGAAGTGGCACTGAAGCTTTCTTT. This encodes CASSPPQGSGTEAFF.

The J gene is TRBJ2-3, the V gene TRBV12-5, with D hard to call. V was shortened by 2 bases and J by 0 bases, with 9 bases between the two germline ends. CDR1 and CDR2 from the germline V gene are LGHNT and FRNRAP. The CDR3 extends over 15 amino acids. CDR3 residues: CASGLYAVSTDTQYF. In nucleotides, the CDR3 is TGTGCTAGTGGTTTGTACGCGGTTAGCACAGATACGCAGTATTTT.

The rearrangement uses TRBV20-1 and TRBJ2-1; D is unclear. This CDR3 has 10 residues. Germline V gives CDR1 DFQATT, CDR2 SNEGSKA (reference sequence). Trimming removed 5 bases from V and 7 bases from J, with 6 bases in between. The DNA for the CDR3 is TGCAGTGCTTCGTTGAATGAGCAGTTCTTC. Translating it yields CSASLNEQFF.

This chain joins TRBV7-6 and TRBJ2-7; 9 nucleotides line up with TRBD1. The CDR3 spans 18 residues. Germline assignment: CDR1 SGHVS and CDR2 FNYEAQ. The junction had 14 bases not matched to a gene; V was cut back by 5 bases and J by 0 bases. CDR3 bases: TGTGCCAGCAGCCCGAGATATACCGACAGGGGGATCTCCTACGAGCAGTACTTC. Its protein is CASSPRYTDRGISYEQYF.

The chain joins TRBV19 to TRBJ2-7; D is possibly TRBD1 or TRBD2 (5 bases each). The CDR3 is made up of 14 amino acids. CDR1 LNHDA and CDR2 SQIVND come from the germline V gene (reference sequence). V was shortened by 4 bases and J by 2 bases, with 12 bases between the two germline ends. In DNA form, the CDR3 reads TGTGCCAGTAGTAGGGTCGGGACCCCCTACGAGCAGTACTTC. Translation: CASSRVGTPYEQYF.

By share of the sample, this clone is large. CDR3 in DNA: TGTGCCAGCAGTGACTCTAGCGGGGGGGCAGATACGCAGTATTTT. This codes for CASSDSSGGADTQYF. The chain carries TRBV6-4 and TRBJ2-3; TRBD2 agrees at 11 bases. CDR1 MRHNA and CDR2 SNTAGT come from the germline V gene. V lost 0 bases and J lost 4; bases outside the gene matches: 0. This CDR3 comprises 15 residues.

The chain combines TRBV4-3 with TRBJ2-3; 7 positions match TRBD1. The CDR3 has 15 residues. The V gene's germline CDR1 is LGHNA and CDR2 YSLEER. The V gene end was trimmed by 0 bases and the J gene end by 3 bases; junction bases not matched to a gene: 3. The CDR3 loop is CASSQEGTATDTQYF. The DNA for the CDR3 is TGCGCCAGCAGCCAAGAAGGGACAGCGACAGATACGCAGTATTTT.

The J gene is TRBJ1-1, the V gene TRBV5-1, with D perhaps TRBD1 (6 bases). Germline-derived CDR1 and CDR2 are SGHRS and YFSETQ. The CDR3 extends over 14 amino acids. Trimming removed 4 bases from V and 3 bases from J, with 13 bases in between. CDR3 loop: CASSPTPGDTEAFF. Written as DNA, the CDR3 is TGCGCCAGCAGCCCCACCCCAGGGGACACTGAAGCTTTCTTT.

This chain connects TRBV2 to TRBJ2-7; D perhaps matches TRBD1 (5 bases). This CDR3 spans 12 amino acids. Trimming left V 6 bases short and J 1 base short, with 7 bases between. CDR1 SNHLY and CDR2 FYNNEI come from the germline V gene. Here the CDR3 reads CASRQGSYEQYF. The DNA for the CDR3 is TGTGCCAGCAGGCAGGGATCCTACGAGCAGTACTTC.

This chain connects TRBV12-3 or TRBV12-4 to TRBJ1-5, with D maybe TRBD1 (6 bases). Trimming removed 6 bases from V and 8 bases from J, with 14 bases in between. This CDR3 comprises 13 residues. The CDR3 protein is CASSWTEFEPQHF. CDR3 in DNA: TGTGCCAGCAGCTGGACAGAGTTTGAGCCCCAGCATTTT.

The rearrangement uses TRBV30 and TRBJ2-3; no clear D gene. V lost 0 bases and J lost 6, with 10 bases in between. CDR3 length: 13 amino acids. Germline V CDR1 and CDR2: GTSNPN, SVGIG (reference sequence). The CDR3 DNA reads TGTGCCTGGAGTGTACGGGTCAGGGATACGCAGTATTTT. Translated, it gives CAWSVRVRDTQYF.

The table lists this clone with a count of one. The chain combines TRBV5-1 with TRBJ2-2; D remains ambiguous. The germline V gene encodes CDR1 SGHRS and CDR2 YFSETQ. The CDR3 extends over 14 amino acids. V lost 4 bases to trimming and J lost 1 base, with 8 bases between them. The CDR3 DNA reads TGCGCCAGCAGCCGGTCTCGGAACACCGGGGAGCTGTTTTTT. Translated, it gives CASSRSRNTGELFF. Complete variable domain (other parts from reference TRBV5-1 and TRBJ2-2): KAGVTQTPRYLIKTRGQQVTLSCSPISGHRSVSWYQQTPGQGLQFLFEYFSETQRNKGNFPGRFSGRQFSNSRSEMNVSTLELGDSALYLCASSRSRNTGELFFGEGSRLTVL.